A single T cell receptor (beta chain) is shown here with its context. This entry is derived from a study of T-cell reconstitution after alpha-beta-depleted transplantation in children. Unique molecular identifiers were incorporated during preparation of the TCRbeta library. TCRdb reanalysed the PCR reads using MiXCR and keeps one entry per CDR3 protein. The sample has over 550,000 distinct CDR3 sequences, roughly a tenth seen once. This CDR3 region has 15 residues. Germline CDR1 is SGHTA and CDR2 is FQGNSA. Trimming removed 5 bases from V and 0 bases from J, with 11 bases in between. This clonotype was obtained from a human donor who donated a stem cell graft to a child with acute myeloid leukemia. Sequences were derived from PBMCs from the stem cell graft donor, sampled from the stem cell graft. The rearrangement joins TRBV7-2 to TRBJ1-3; weak D call: TRBD1 (5 bases). CDR3 sequence: CASSPGTVSGNTIYF. CDR3 DNA sequence: TGTGCCAGCAGCCCAGGGACGGTCTCTGGAAACACCATATATTTT.